The 17 T cell receptor beta chains below were found in one sample sequenced in a study of beta chain features in type 1 diabetes. Whole-study results and caveats: For Type 1 diabetes patients, all four CD4+ subsets carried TCRB CDR3s that were moderately but significantly shorter.

Isolated RNA was reverse transcribed in full, so expressed TCRB transcripts were sequenced. Produced via immunoSEQ multiplex PCR; TCRdb's table is partial and in-frame only. The sample lists approximately 730,000 clones, 13% occurring once. Their recognized antigens are unknown. The specimen was naive CD4+ T cells from blood. The receptors originated from a man aged 18 to 29 with type 1 diabetes.

This clone appeared a few times. The chain couples TRBV5-1 to TRBJ1-2, with 7 bases aligning to TRBD1. CDR1 is SGHRS, CDR2 YFSETQ, per germline. V lost 0 bases, J lost 6 bases, and 5 bases stayed unmatched. The CDR3 has 14 residues. The DNA of the CDR3 is TGCGCCAGCAGCTTGGTAGGGGGCTCTCATGGCTACACCTTC. Translated, it gives CASSLVGGSHGYTF.

This clone was observed a few times. J is TRBJ2-5 and V is TRBV10-3; TRBD1 or TRBD2 may be the D gene (5 bases each). V was trimmed by 4 bases and J by 2 bases, leaving 14 bases between them. The CDR3 length is 15 residues. Germline CDR1 ENHRY, CDR2 SYGVKD. The CDR3 sequence is CAISVGAGTQETQYF. Written as DNA, the CDR3 is TGTGCCATCAGTGTTGGGGCGGGTACACAAGAGACCCAGTACTTC.

This clone has more than one count but fewer than ten. The chain links TRBV18 to TRBJ1-5; D uncertain. The CDR3 loop spans 14 amino acids. Germline assignment: CDR1 KGHSH and CDR2 LQKENI. V lost 2 bases to trimming and J lost 7 bases, with 12 bases between them. CDR3 nucleotide sequence: TGTGCCAGCTCACCATCTGATGGGGTCCAGCCCCAGCATTTT. Residues: CASSPSDGVQPQHF.

This sequence joins TRBV28 and TRBJ1-2, with D perhaps matching TRBD1 (5 bases). Germline V lookup: CDR1 MDHEN, CDR2 SYDVKM. The CDR3 contains 15 residues. The V end lost 5 bases, the J end lost 3 bases, and 16 bases lay between the germline ends. CDR3 DNA sequence: TGTGCCAGCAGTCTAGGCGGGGCCGGGGACTATGGCTACACCTTC. Its translation: CASSLGGAGDYGYTF.

This clone has more than one count but fewer than ten. The chain has TRBV29-1 and TRBJ2-2; D perhaps matches TRBD1 (6 bases). Germline CDR1 SQVTM, CDR2 ANQGSEA. The V end lost 5 bases, the J end lost 7 bases, and 14 bases lay between the germline ends. The CDR3 consists of 13 residues. This CDR3 reads CSVRKQGSGELFF. As DNA, the CDR3 is TGCAGCGTTAGAAAGCAGGGGAGCGGGGAGCTGTTTTTT.

The CDR3 coding sequence is TGTGCCAGCAGCCCAACAGGGGAGAGGTTTCAGCCCCAGCATTTT. It translates to CASSPTGERFQPQHF. The rearrangement links TRBV6-5 to TRBJ1-5, with 7 bases matching TRBD1. There are 15 residues in the CDR3. Germline V gene lookup returns CDR1 MNHEY and CDR2 SVGAGI. Trimming took 6 bases from V and 6 from J; bases not matched to a gene: 11.

This rearrangement joins TRBV2 to TRBJ2-3; D is ambiguous. Germline CDR1 and CDR2: SNHLY and FYNNEI. CDR3 length: 14 residues. V was pared by 4 bases and J by 2 bases, with 10 bases between. As DNA, the CDR3 is TGTGCCAGCAGTGTGGGTCTGGCCACAGATACGCAGTATTTT. Amino acid sequence: CASSVGLATDTQYF.

Only a few counts were recorded for this clone. This chain joins TRBV29-1 and TRBJ1-3; D gene ambiguous. The V end lost 3 bases, the J end lost 0 bases, and 12 bases lay between the germline ends. The CDR3 contains 15 residues. Germline CDR1 SQVTM, CDR2 ANQGSEA. CDR3 protein: CSVESLANSGNTIYF. The CDR3 bases are TGCAGCGTTGAGAGCTTAGCTAACTCTGGAAACACCATATATTTT.

The V and J genes are TRBV12-5 and TRBJ1-2; tentative D call: TRBD1 (6 bases). With 0 bases removed from V and 4 bases from J, the gap between germline ends came to 9 bases. Germline-derived CDR1 and CDR2 are LGHNT and FRNRAP. The CDR3 is made up of 14 amino acids. The CDR3 here is CASGLVGQSYGYTF. CDR3 DNA sequence: TGTGCTAGTGGTTTGGTAGGACAGAGCTATGGCTACACCTTC.

This clone turned up a few times. This chain links TRBV10-3 with TRBJ1-6; 8 bases are shared with TRBD1. Trimming removed 6 bases from V and 10 bases from J; junction bases left unmatched: 8. CDR3 length: 14 amino acids. CDR1 and CDR2 from the germline V gene are ENHRY and SYGVKD. CDR3 DNA sequence: TGTGCCATCAGCGGGGACAGGCGGAACTCACCCCTCCACTTT. Translation gives CAISGDRRNSPLHF.

This clone was detected a few times. A junction boundary mismatches the germline segment, possibly from a read error. The gene calls are TRBV6-1 and TRBJ1-1; D is possibly TRBD1 (6 bases). The CDR3 runs to 15 residues. Germline values: CDR1 MNHNS, CDR2 SASEGT. The CDR3 coding sequence is TGTGCCAGCAGTGAAATGGGGGGGCAGGGAGAAAGACAGATCTTT. It translates to CASSEMGGQGERQIF.

This clone was recorded a few times. CDR3 region: CATADWNQPQHF. The CDR3 nucleotides are TGTGCCACCGCCGACTGGAATCAGCCCCAGCATTTT. J is TRBJ1-5 and V is TRBV15, with D unresolved. The ends were cut back, 8 bases at V and 4 bases at J, with 9 bases in the middle. This CDR3 has 12 residues. Looked up from germline, CDR1 is LNHNV and CDR2 is YYDKDF (reference sequence).

The sample holds a few counts of this clone. The chain employs TRBV4-2 and TRBJ1-2; D unclear. The CDR3 consists of 15 residues. The germline V gene encodes CDR1 LGHNA and CDR2 YNFKEQ. V was trimmed by 1 base and J by 3 bases, leaving 12 bases between them. In DNA form, the CDR3 reads TGTGCCAGCAGCCAAGTTTCCGCCGACGACTATGGCTACACCTTC. This translates into CASSQVSADDYGYTF.

The sample holds a few counts of this clone. The gene calls are TRBV23-1 and TRBJ2-1; D may be TRBD1 (6 bases). TRBV23-1 is reported as an ORF; its role is uncertain. Trimming left V 6 bases short and J 6 bases short, with 12 bases between. This CDR3 is 13 amino acids long. The CDR3: CASSRLGANEQFF. The CDR3 bases are TGCGCCAGCAGCCGCTTGGGGGCCAATGAGCAGTTCTTC.

The V gene is TRBV9, the J gene TRBJ1-1; 11 bases fit TRBD1. This CDR3 region has 14 residues. With 4 bases clipped from V and 5 bases from J, the junction kept 4 bases outside the gene matches. CDR1 and CDR2 (germline): SGDLS, YYNGEE. The CDR3: CASSTDRGRTEAFF. The CDR3 region has the DNA TGTGCCAGCAGCACGGACAGGGGGCGTACTGAAGCTTTCTTT.

This clone was counted only a few times. This chain joins TRBV11-2 and TRBJ2-5; 9 nucleotides line up with TRBD1. With V trimmed by 5 bases and J by 4 bases, 11 bases remained unmatched. The CDR3 extends over 16 amino acids. From germline, CDR1 is SGHAT and CDR2 FQNNGV. The CDR3 loop is CASSRGGTGSGETQYF. In nucleotides, the CDR3 is TGTGCCAGCAGCCGGGGAGGGACAGGGTCCGGAGAGACCCAGTACTTC. Full variable domain (remainder filled in from reference TRBV11-2 and TRBJ2-5): EAGVAQSPRYKIIEKRQSVAFWCNPISGHATLYWYQQILGQGPKLLIQFQNNGVVDDSQLPKDRFSAERLKGVDSTLKIQPAKLEDSAVYLCASSRGGTGSGETQYFGPGTRLLVL.

This clone was seen only a few times. Other DNA sequences from this sample encode an identical CDR3 as well. The rearrangement uses TRBV19 and TRBJ2-7; D unclear. This CDR3 is 12 amino acids long. Germline-derived CDR1 and CDR2 are LNHDA and SQIVND (reference sequence). Trimming took 4 bases from V and 1 from J, leaving 5 bases between them. CDR3 protein: CASSRGSYEQYF. In DNA, the CDR3 is TGTGCCAGTAGTAGGGGTTCCTACGAGCAGTACTTC.